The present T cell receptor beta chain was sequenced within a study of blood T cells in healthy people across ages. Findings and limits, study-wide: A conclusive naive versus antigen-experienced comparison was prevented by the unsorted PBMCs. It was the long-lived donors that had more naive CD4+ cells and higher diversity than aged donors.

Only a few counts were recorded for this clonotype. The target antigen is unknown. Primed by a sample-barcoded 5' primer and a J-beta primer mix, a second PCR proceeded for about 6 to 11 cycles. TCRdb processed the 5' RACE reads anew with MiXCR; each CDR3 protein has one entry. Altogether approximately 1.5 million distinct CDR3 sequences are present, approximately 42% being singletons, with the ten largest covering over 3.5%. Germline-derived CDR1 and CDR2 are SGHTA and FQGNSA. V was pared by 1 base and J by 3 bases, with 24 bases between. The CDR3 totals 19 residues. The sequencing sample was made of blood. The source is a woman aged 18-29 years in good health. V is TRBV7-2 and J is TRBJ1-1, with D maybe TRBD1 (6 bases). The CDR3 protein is CASSLVGVRWGLVDTEAFF. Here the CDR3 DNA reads TGTGCCAGCAGCTTAGTAGGGGTTCGTTGGGGGCTTGTTGACACTGAAGCTTTCTTT.